The clone carrying this TCR beta chain was found a few times. As yet, its antigen is unknown. The CDR3 has 15 amino acids. Germline lookup yields CDR1 SGHTA and CDR2 FQGNSA. The V gene end was trimmed by 4 bases and the J gene end by 4 bases; junction bases not matched to a gene: 7. These data come from a study of response to subunit inactivated influenza vaccine. TCRdb reprocessed the RT-PCR reads with MiXCR, giving one entry per CDR3 protein. Here the sample spans 650,000 or so distinct CDR3 sequences, 14% being singletons. Study-level findings and limits: A suggestion made by the authors is that each seasonal influenza vaccination recruits few new T cells.

This specimen consisted of PBMCs from blood, obtained roughly 15 days before vaccination. The sequence was collected from a man aged 50 to 59 who received an inactivated influenza vaccine. This chain links TRBV7-2 with TRBJ1-2; TRBD1 matches at 9 bases. The CDR3 region is CASSSPGTGLYGYTF. The CDR3 DNA is TGTGCCAGCAGCTCTCCCGGGACAGGGCTCTATGGCTACACCTTC. Based on the CDR3 plus reference TRBV7-2 and TRBJ1-2, the full variable domain is GAGVSQSPSNKVTEKGKDVELRCDPISGHTALYWYRQSLGQGLEFLIYFQGNSAPDKSGLPSDRFSAERTGGSVSTLTIQRTQQEDSAVYLCASSSPGTGLYGYTFGSGTRLTVV.